The T cell receptor (beta chain) under discussion was sequenced for a study of cytomegalovirus exposure and HLA in healthy donors. Researchers ran the PCR with 60 Vbeta and 13 Jbeta primers. Study processing details: Later, tens of millions of unique TCR beta chains were counted in an analysis, and roughly 11 million of them were shared. The protocol was immunoSEQ multiplex PCR, while the TCRdb copy is restricted to in-frame clones and leaves out a portion. V and J calls and clone size follow that table, whereas D and trimming were derived from the DNA. Of 75,000 to 100,000 clones detected, about 74% appear once; the ten largest clones hold 16%. In its sample, this clone was seen a few times. What it binds is not known. Germline-derived CDR1 and CDR2 are MGHRA and YSYEKL. This CDR3 has 15 residues. Trimming removed 5 bases at V and 0 bases at J, with 11 bases between. Study-wide points: CMV serostatus was the only immune exposure information that was available.

The chain uses TRBV4-1 and TRBJ1-5; D is undetermined. The TCR sequence derives from a man aged 60 to 75 in good health and CMV-seropositive. Sequenced material: PBMCs. The CDR3 DNA reads TGCGCCAGCAGCTTCGCGGGATTTAGCAATCAGCCCCAGCATTTT. It yields the protein CASSFAGFSNQPQHF.